This is a list of T cell receptor beta chains from one sample in a study of CD8 T cells in ankylosing spondylitis. Each CDR3 protein gets one entry after TCRdb re-called the 5' RACE reads with MiXCR. The table lists 30,000 to 40,000 distinct CDR3 sequences, about 9.4% of them singletons. The sequenced material came from blood, either unsorted or a sorted T cell fraction (not recorded which). The source is a male donor with ankylosing spondylitis or in good health (not recorded which). CDR3s include the opening cysteine and the closing phenylalanine or tryptophan. Fields, in order: clone size, J gene, V gene, D gene, CDR3 DNA, CDR3 protein. D genes are given only for firm matches. Expanded clones are given a class, and other clones once, few, many or no size at all.

size: many
J: TRBJ2-7
V: TRBV7-2
D: TRBD2
DNA: TGTGCCAGCAGCTTAGCTATAGGACTAGCGGGCTCCTACGAGCAGTACTTC
CDR3: CASSLAIGLAGSYEQYF

size: many
J: TRBJ2-1
V: TRBV11-2
D: TRBD2
DNA: TGTGCCAGCAGCATAAGCGGGAGGGCCTCCAATGAGCAGTTCTTC
CDR3: CASSISGRASNEQFF

size: NA
J: TRBJ2-1
V: TRBV6-2/TRBV6-3
D: NA
DNA: TGTGCCAGCAGTTACACGGGAGCGGGTAGCTCCTACAATGAGCAGTTCTTC
CDR3: CASSYTGAGSSYNEQFF

size: few
J: TRBJ2-7
V: TRBV18
D: TRBD2
DNA: TGTGCCAGCTCCCGGGGACTAGAGGGCGAGCAGTACTTC
CDR3: CASSRGLEGEQYF

size: many
J: TRBJ2-3
V: TRBV24-1
D: NA
DNA: TGTGCCACCAGTGACCGGACTACCTCAGTCCCAGATACGCAGTATTTT
CDR3: CATSDRTTSVPDTQYF

size: NA
J: TRBJ2-7
V: TRBV7-9
D: NA
DNA: TGTGCCATGGGCTTGGGGGACTACGAGCAGTACTTC
CDR3: CAMGLGDYEQYF

size: NA
J: TRBJ2-7
V: TRBV6-2/TRBV6-3
D: TRBD2
DNA: TGTGCCAGCAGGGAGAGCGGGAGTGGCTCCTACGAGCAGTACTTC
CDR3: CASRESGSGSYEQYF

size: many
J: TRBJ2-1
V: TRBV29-1
D: NA
DNA: TGCAGCGCCCTAAACCCCCTCAGCGGAGAGGGGTCCTACAATGAGCAGTTCTTC
CDR3: CSALNPLSGEGSYNEQFF

size: NA
J: TRBJ2-2
V: TRBV7-7
D: TRBD2
DNA: TGTGCTAGCAGCTTAGCGGGCCAGGGACTAGACGGGGAGCTGTTTTTT
CDR3: CASSLAGQGLDGELFF

size: many
J: TRBJ2-7
V: TRBV9
D: TRBD1
DNA: TGTGCCAGCAGCGTTCTCGACAGGGGGATCGGCGAGCAGTACTTC
CDR3: CASSVLDRGIGEQYF

size: many
J: TRBJ2-1
V: TRBV20-1
D: TRBD2
DNA: TGCAGTGCCCACGGCGGGAGGGCCGAGCAGTTCTTC
CDR3: CSAHGGRAEQFF

size: NA
J: TRBJ2-4
V: TRBV5-6
D: TRBD1
DNA: TGTGCCAGCAGCTCAGACAGGGGAGCGGACATTCAGTACTTC
CDR3: CASSSDRGADIQYF

size: many
J: TRBJ1-5
V: TRBV7-2
D: TRBD1
DNA: TGTGCCAGCAGCCCACAGGGGTCAAATCAGCCCCAGCATTTT
CDR3: CASSPQGSNQPQHF

size: many
J: TRBJ2-7
V: TRBV5-1
D: TRBD2
DNA: TGCGCCAGCAGCTTGGGGGCTAGCGGCTCCTACGAGCAGTACTTC
CDR3: CASSLGASGSYEQYF

size: many
J: TRBJ2-2
V: TRBV20-1
D: NA
DNA: TGCAGTGCTAGCTTGAACACCGGGGAGCTGTTTTTT
CDR3: CSASLNTGELFF

size: NA
J: TRBJ2-4
V: TRBV20-1
D: NA
DNA: TGCAGTGCCGCCAAAAACATTCAGTACTTC
CDR3: CSAAKNIQYF

size: NA
J: TRBJ2-6
V: TRBV20-1
D: NA
DNA: TGCAGTGCTGGGGGAGCGGGGGCCAACGTCCTGACTTTC
CDR3: CSAGGAGANVLTF

size: many
J: TRBJ1-2
V: TRBV27
D: NA
DNA: TGTGCCAGCTCGCGGGGGTCCCTTCCCGGGCTTGGCTATGGCTACACCTTC
CDR3: CASSRGSLPGLGYGYTF

size: many
J: TRBJ2-3
V: TRBV20-1
D: NA
DNA: TGCAGTGCTAGGTGGAGCGGTGGTAGCACAGATACGCAGTATTTT
CDR3: CSARWSGGSTDTQYF

size: many
J: TRBJ2-3
V: TRBV12-3/TRBV12-4
D: NA
DNA: TGTGCCAGCACCCCAAACCCCGGAGTTTCAGATACGCAGTATTTT
CDR3: CASTPNPGVSDTQYF

size: few
J: TRBJ1-1
V: TRBV29-1
D: NA
DNA: TGCAGCGTTGCGATCAGCAACACTGAAGCTTTCTTT
CDR3: CSVAISNTEAFF

size: NA
J: TRBJ2-1
V: TRBV15
D: NA
DNA: TGTGCCACCAGCCTCCTAGGACGGGAGACCAATGAGCAGTCCTTC
CDR3: CATSLLGRETNEQSF

size: NA
J: TRBJ2-7
V: TRBV20-1
D: NA
DNA: TGCAGTGCTAGGGGGTCGGGTGCTACCTACGAGCAGTACTTC
CDR3: CSARGSGATYEQYF

size: few
J: TRBJ2-7
V: TRBV21-1
D: NA
DNA: TGTGCCAGCAGCCCTCACCGGGACAGAGAAGGCTACGAGCAGTACTTC
CDR3: CASSPHRDREGYEQYF

size: many
J: TRBJ2-1
V: TRBV5-8
D: TRBD2
DNA: TGTGCCAGCAGCTTGGGGACTAGCGGGAGGGCCGCCAATGAGCAGTTCTTC
CDR3: CASSLGTSGRAANEQFF

size: many
J: TRBJ2-7
V: TRBV7-8
D: TRBD2
DNA: TGTGCCAGCAGCCGAGGGGCGGGAGGGGCCTACGAGCAGTACTTC
CDR3: CASSRGAGGAYEQYF

size: many
J: TRBJ2-6
V: TRBV29-1
D: NA
DNA: TGCAGCATCCAGGGTAGGGGGCGCGGGAGCTCTGGGGCCAACGTCCTGACTTTC
CDR3: CSIQGRGRGSSGANVLTF

size: many
J: TRBJ2-7
V: TRBV5-6
D: TRBD2
DNA: TGTGCCAGCAGCACAGCCGGGACTAGCGGTTACTACGAGCAGTACTTC
CDR3: CASSTAGTSGYYEQYF

size: many
J: TRBJ2-7
V: TRBV20-1
D: NA
DNA: TGCAGTGCTAAGTCCGGGACCCACCTACTTGAGCAGTACTTC
CDR3: CSAKSGTHLLEQYF

size: NA
J: TRBJ2-7
V: TRBV12-2
D: NA
DNA: TGTGCAAGTCGCTATCCGTACTTC
CDR3: CASRYPYF

size: many
J: TRBJ2-3
V: TRBV7-6
D: NA
DNA: TGTGCCAGCAGCTTTAGGGGGAGCACAGATACGCAGTATTTT
CDR3: CASSFRGSTDTQYF

size: many
J: TRBJ1-6
V: TRBV7-8
D: NA
DNA: TGTGCCAGCAGCTTAGCCCCGAGAAGCTCCTATAATTCACCCCTCCACTTT
CDR3: CASSLAPRSSYNSPLHF

size: many
J: TRBJ2-1
V: TRBV2
D: TRBD1
DNA: TGTGCCAGCAGTACCTACAGGGGCAATGAGCAGTTCTTC
CDR3: CASSTYRGNEQFF

size: many
J: TRBJ2-2
V: TRBV12-3/TRBV12-4
D: NA
DNA: TGTGCCAGCAGTTTTTTACCCAACACCGGGGAGCTGTTTTTT
CDR3: CASSFLPNTGELFF

size: many
J: TRBJ2-7
V: TRBV12-3/TRBV12-4
D: TRBD1
DNA: TGTGCCAGCAGTTCCTCCCGGACAGGGACTTCCTACGAGCAGTACTTC
CDR3: CASSSSRTGTSYEQYF

size: many
J: TRBJ2-5
V: TRBV5-6
D: NA
DNA: TGTGCCAGCAGCTTTATCGGGACCAAAGGAAGTACCCAGTACTTC
CDR3: CASSFIGTKGSTQYF

size: NA
J: TRBJ1-1
V: TRBV15
D: NA
DNA: TGTGCCACCAGCAAACAACTAATTCCGGGGCAAGGGACTGAAGCTTTCTTT
CDR3: CATSKQLIPGQGTEAFF

size: NA
J: TRBJ2-7
V: TRBV4-1
D: NA
DNA: TGCGCCAGCAGCCAAGGAGATTTTCTCTCCTACGAGCAGTACTTC
CDR3: CASSQGDFLSYEQYF

size: many
J: TRBJ2-2
V: TRBV20-1
D: NA
DNA: TGCAGTGCTAGAAGGCCAGACACCGGGGAGCTGTTTTTT
CDR3: CSARRPDTGELFF

size: few
J: TRBJ2-2
V: TRBV6-5
D: NA
DNA: TGTGCCAGCAGTTACTCGCTGGAACCCGGGGAGCTGTTTTTT
CDR3: CASSYSLEPGELFF

size: many
J: TRBJ2-4
V: TRBV10-3
D: NA
DNA: TGTGCCATCAGTGAGTTAGACCCCGCGGGGACCAAAAACATTCAGTACTTC
CDR3: CAISELDPAGTKNIQYF

size: NA
J: TRBJ2-5
V: TRBV20-1
D: TRBD2
DNA: TGCAGTGCTAGAGACCCATCGAGCGGGATTTGGGAGACCCAGTACTTC
CDR3: CSARDPSSGIWETQYF

size: many
J: TRBJ2-5
V: TRBV5-6
D: NA
DNA: TGTGCCAGCACCCATCGCGACCAAGAGACCCAGTACTTC
CDR3: CASTHRDQETQYF

size: many
J: TRBJ1-2
V: TRBV27
D: NA
DNA: TGTGCCAGCTGGGGGACACAAGGGTTACCAAACTATGGCTACACCTTC
CDR3: CASWGTQGLPNYGYTF

size: many
J: TRBJ1-1
V: TRBV20-1
D: TRBD1
DNA: TGCAGTGCTAAGCAGGGGGAGACTGAAGCTTTCTTT
CDR3: CSAKQGETEAFF

size: many
J: TRBJ2-5
V: TRBV7-3
D: NA
DNA: TGTGCCAGCAGCTTAACAGCGGAAGAGACCCAGTACTTC
CDR3: CASSLTAEETQYF

size: many
J: TRBJ2-2
V: TRBV9
D: NA
DNA: TGTGCCAGCAGCGTAAACACCGGGGAGCTGTTTTTT
CDR3: CASSVNTGELFF

size: few
J: TRBJ2-7
V: TRBV21-1
D: NA
DNA: TGTGCCAGCAGCAAAGCGGGCTTATGGAAAGGGACAGAAGAAACCTACGAGCAGTACTTC
CDR3: CASSKAGLWKGTEETYEQYF

size: NA
J: TRBJ2-1
V: TRBV29-1
D: TRBD2
DNA: TGCAGCGTTGTAGCGGGACCCTCCTACAATGAGCAGTTCTTC
CDR3: CSVVAGPSYNEQFF

size: many
J: TRBJ2-7
V: TRBV7-2
D: TRBD2
DNA: TGTGCCAGCAGGTTAGCGGGTAGCTCCTACGAGCAGTACTTC
CDR3: CASRLAGSSYEQYF

size: many
J: TRBJ1-4
V: TRBV20-1
D: NA
DNA: TGCAGTGCTAGAGATCTCGGGGGGAAGGCAACTAATGAAAAACTGTTTTTT
CDR3: CSARDLGGKATNEKLFF

size: many
J: TRBJ2-1
V: TRBV6-1
D: NA
DNA: TGTGCCAGCAGTAATACAGACCCATACAATGAGCAGTTCTTC
CDR3: CASSNTDPYNEQFF